This TCR beta chain came from a study of blood T cell repertoires in COVID-19. This table comes from immunoSEQ multiplex PCR, and its TCRdb copy is limited to in-frame clones, with some not included. The sample contains fewer than 350,000 clones, approximately 88% of which appear only once. The CDR3 sequence is 14 residues long. Per germline, CDR1 KGHSH and CDR2 LQKENI. V shed 4 bases and J shed 0 bases, with 9 bases lying between them. The J gene is TRBJ1-2, the V gene TRBV18; weak D call: TRBD1 (6 bases). This clonotype originated in a woman aged 30 to 39 who had recovered from COVID-19. What was sequenced was PBMCs or T cells enriched from blood (not recorded which). CDR3 protein: CASSLRTANYGYTF. In nucleotides, the CDR3 is TGTGCCAGCTCACTCAGGACAGCTAACTATGGCTACACCTTC.